This T cell receptor (beta chain) was sequenced in a study of beta chain features in type 1 diabetes. General study results and limits: There was a moderate but significant shortening of TCRB CDR3s in all four CD4+ subsets of Type 1 diabetes patients.

What was sequenced were expressed TCRB transcripts, since all of the isolated RNA had been reverse transcribed. Assay used: immunoSEQ multiplex PCR; TCRdb lists only in-frame clones, some missing. Of under 200,000 clones listed, about 8.3% are singletons. Germline V gene lookup returns CDR1 SGHKS and CDR2 YYEKEE (reference sequence). The CDR3 consists of 13 residues. Trimming took 6 bases from V and 8 from J, leaving 17 bases between them. Points on this clone: Its target is unknown.

J is TRBJ1-2 and V is TRBV5-5; D ambiguous. Input material: central memory CD4+ T cells from blood. This TCR was sampled from a woman aged 18 to 35 with type 1 diabetes. The CDR3 reads CASTLDVIRGYTF. In nucleotides, the CDR3 is TGTGCCAGCACCCTAGACGTTATAAGGGGCTACACCTTC.